These T cell receptor beta chains were read from a single sample in a study of T cell changes during pregnancy in multiple sclerosis. The assay was immunoSEQ multiplex PCR, and TCRdb's table has in-frame clones only and misses some. Of approximately 47,000 clones detected, approximately 90% appear once; the ten largest clones hold roughly 2%. The sample was peripheral blood, taken in the first trimester of pregnancy. These receptors were collected from a female donor with multiple sclerosis, enrolled in a pregnancy study. CDR3s include the opening cysteine and the closing phenylalanine or tryptophan. The D gene is left open where the match is weak. For some rows the clone size is stated as once, few or many, or as a class when expanded; others skip it.

few	NA	TRBJ1-1	TRBV19	TGTGCCAGTAGTATACGTCGGGGGGATGCTTTCTTT	CASSIRRGDAFF
NA	NA	TRBJ2-2	TRBV2	TGTGCCAGCAGTGATGAATTAGGGGCCGGGGAGCTGTTTTTT	CASSDELGAGELFF
once	NA	TRBJ1-1	TRBV5-1	TGCGCCAGCAGCTTGGACCCCACAGGGTTGGGGACTGAAGCTTTCTTT	CASSLDPTGLGTEAFF
NA	NA	TRBJ1-3	TRBV6-5	TGTGCCAGCAGTAACGGACAGGGAAACACCATATATTTT	CASSNGQGNTIYF
NA	NA	TRBJ1-4	TRBV5-1	TGCGCCAGCAGCTTGGAAGAAGGGGCGCGCGGAAAACTGTTTTTT	CASSLEEGARGKLFF
NA	NA	TRBJ2-7	TRBV5-1	TGCGCCAGCAGCTTGGAAGACCCGACAGTCGGGCAGTACTTC	CASSLEDPTVGQYF
NA	TRBD2	TRBJ2-1	TRBV7-2	TGTGCCAGCAGCTTAGTGGCTAGCGGGGGGGCCTCTGTCGTGCAGTTCTTC	CASSLVASGGASVVQFF
NA	NA	TRBJ2-7	TRBV7-9	TGTGCCAGCAGCTTAGCGGGGGCCTGGGCCTACGAGCAGTACTTC	CASSLAGAWAYEQYF
NA	NA	TRBJ2-5	TRBV7-9	TGTGCCAGCAGCTTAGACAGGGTTTGGGGGGAGACCCAGTACTTC	CASSLDRVWGETQYF
NA	NA	TRBJ1-1	TRBV2	TGTGCCAGCAGGCGGTTTATGACGGCGGATGAAGCTTTCTTT	CASRRFMTADEAFF
NA	NA	TRBJ2-7	TRBV28	TGTGCCAGCAGGGGCAGCACCTACGAGCAGTACTTC	CASRGSTYEQYF
NA	TRBD1	TRBJ2-3	TRBV5-1	TGCGCCAGCAGCTTGAAGGGGGCCTACACAGATACGCAGTATTTT	CASSLKGAYTDTQYF
NA	NA	TRBJ2-1	TRBV7-3	TGTGCCAGCAGCTTAAACGGGTATGCCAATGAGCAGTTCTTC	CASSLNGYANEQFF
NA	NA	TRBJ1-5	TRBV21-1	TGTGCCAGCAGCACCCCTCGTCCGGGACAGTCCTTTTATAGCAATCAGCCCCAGCATTTT	CASSTPRPGQSFYSNQPQHF
NA	TRBD2	TRBJ2-3	TRBV11-3	TGTGCCAGCAGCTTAGGGGGGGGACTAGGGGAAGGCACAGATACGCAGTATTTT	CASSLGGGLGEGTDTQYF
once	NA	TRBJ2-1	TRBV6-6	TGTGCCAGCAGCCTCCAGAGGAATGAGCAGTTCTTC	CASSLQRNEQFF
NA	TRBD2	TRBJ2-3	TRBV4-1	TGCGCCAGCAGCCAGGGGCCTAGCGGGGGGGAAACAGATACGCAGTATTTT	CASSQGPSGGETDTQYF
NA	NA	TRBJ2-7	TRBV30	TGTGCCTGGAGTGTATACCCTATTGAGCAGTACTTC	CAWSVYPIEQYF
NA	TRBD2	TRBJ2-1	TRBV5-1	TGCGCCACGGCACGTAGCGGGGACTACAATGAGCAGTTCTTC	CATARSGDYNEQFF
NA	NA	TRBJ2-5	TRBV9	TGTGCCAGCAGCGTGGGGGGGCAGGGCCAAGAGACCCAGTACTTC	CASSVGGQGQETQYF
NA	NA	TRBJ1-2	TRBV7-9	TGTGCCAGCAGCCCAGGACAGAACAACTATGGCTACACCTTC	CASSPGQNNYGYTF
NA	NA	TRBJ1-1	TRBV27	TGTGCCAGCAGTTTGCGCAGGGCGAACACTGAAGCTTTCTTT	CASSLRRANTEAFF
NA	NA	TRBJ2-7	TRBV20-1	TGCAGTGCGCGGGTAGTCTACGAGCAGTACTTC	CSARVVYEQYF
NA	NA	TRBJ1-5	TRBV5-6	TGTGCCAGCGCCCTGGGACTTGGGGACAATCAGCCCCAGCATTTT	CASALGLGDNQPQHF
NA	NA	TRBJ2-7	TRBV6-1	TGTGCCAGCGGAGGGAGGTACTACGAGCAGTACTTC	CASGGRYYEQYF
NA	NA	TRBJ2-1	TRBV7-3	TGTGCCAGCAGCTTAACGCCTAGTTCCTACAATGAGCAGTTCTTC	CASSLTPSSYNEQFF
NA	TRBD2	TRBJ2-1	TRBV30	TGTGCCTGGAGTCCACCGTCTAGCGGTGGGGGGAGGTTCTTC	CAWSPPSSGGGRFF
NA	NA	TRBJ1-1	TRBV2	TGTGCCAGCAGTGAGGGCAGGGGCACTGAAGCTTTCTTT	CASSEGRGTEAFF
NA	TRBD2	TRBJ2-3	TRBV5-1	TGCGCCAGCAGTCTGACTAGCGGGAGAGTAGATACGCAGTATTTT	CASSLTSGRVDTQYF
NA	NA	TRBJ2-3	TRBV6-1	TGTGCCAGCACCACTTGGGGGACACCCACAGATACGCAGTATTTT	CASTTWGTPTDTQYF
NA	TRBD2	TRBJ2-1	TRBV4-3	TGCGCCAGCACGCAAGCGGGATACTCCTACAATGAGCAGTTCTTC	CASTQAGYSYNEQFF
NA	NA	TRBJ1-2	TRBV5-1	TGCGCCAGCAGCTTGGGAGAGGGAAGTGGCTATGGCTACACCTTC	CASSLGEGSGYGYTF
NA	TRBD1	TRBJ1-4	TRBV10-3	TGTGCCATCAGTGTCGAGACGGGACAGGGGATTGAAAAACTGTTTTTT	CAISVETGQGIEKLFF
NA	TRBD1	TRBJ1-4	TRBV5-1	TGCGCCAGCAGCTCCAGGGGGCAAGATGAAAAACTGTTTTTT	CASSSRGQDEKLFF
NA	NA	TRBJ1-1	TRBV5-1	TGCGCCAGCACCTCCACTCAGGGAAACACTGAAGCTTTCTTT	CASTSTQGNTEAFF
NA	NA	TRBJ2-3	TRBV25-1	TGTGCCAGCGAAAGACAGGGCGGGGAGGATACGCAGTATTTT	CASERQGGEDTQYF
once	TRBD2	TRBJ2-3	TRBV11-3	TGTGCCAGCACCAGCGGGGGGGTTAGCACAGATACGCAGTATTTT	CASTSGGVSTDTQYF
NA	NA	TRBJ1-6	TRBV7-9	TGTGCCAGCAGCTTAGCTTTGACAGACAATTCACCCCTCCACTTT	CASSLALTDNSPLHF
NA	TRBD2	TRBJ2-3	TRBV4-3	TGCGCCAGCAGCCAAGATCACTACGGGGGGGGATACACAGATACGCAGTATTTT	CASSQDHYGGGYTDTQYF